This T cell receptor beta chain was sequenced for a study of T cells after yellow fever vaccination (dated by TCRdb to about 2019). For the wider study: Libraries from fractions with low cell numbers were prepared with the SMART-Seq v4 Ultra Low Input RNA kit. Blood was collected at multiple timepoints before and after primary and secondary immunization, and bulk PBMC replicates and cell subsets were isolated. The cohort comprised two healthy male donors, one aged 18 to 30 and one aged 30 to 39 years. Bulk TCR alpha and beta repertoires were sequenced longitudinally to track T-cell clones before and after primary and booster YFV17D yellow fever vaccination.

The meaning of the sample's treatment or condition label: live attenuated yellow fever vaccine strain. A standard Ficoll-Paque protocol was used to isolate PBMCs from peripheral blood. Dynabeads CD4 and CD8 positive selection kits were used to isolate CD4 and CD8 T-cell fractions. TriZol was used to extract RNA from bulk PBMCs, CD4 and CD8 fractions, and dextramer-positive and dextramer-negative fractions. Trimming takes 4 bases from V and 4 bases from J, and the germline ends sit 11 bases apart. The CDR3 spans 13 residues, from the cysteine through the phenylalanine. The read is trimmed to its CDR3 DNA, 39 bases read in frame from base 1. TCR cDNA was made using 5'RACE template switching, a step that added a universal primer site and unique molecular identifiers. cDNA synthesis was primed from both the TCR alpha and TCR beta constant segments. Library amplification used two PCR steps, and the second PCR step added sample barcodes and sequencing adapters. Sequencing of libraries was performed on Illumina HiSeq 2500 (2x100 bp) or NovaSeq (2x150 bp). The original pipeline was this. Reads were demultiplexed and collapsed into UMI consensus sequences with MIGEC, and V(D)J alignment was performed with MiXCR. Using edgeR on replicate PBMC samples, clonotypes were called vaccine-responding if FDR was below 0.01 and the log2 fold change was above 5 up to day 15. Bulk clonotypes were assigned CD4 or CD8 identity according to which sequenced CD4 or CD8 repertoire held them at higher abundance. Through fastp at Q25 and MiXCR, TCRdb rebuilt clones from the public reads, retaining in-frame beta chains. All rows with the same CDR3 protein become a single entry with the most common DNA and genes. TCRdb, rather than the study authors, made the V and J calls. The sample table contains 140,000 to 150,000 distinct CDR3 sequences; only one count was recorded for less than 8.5% of them. Under 0.7% of the sample is in the top ten clones.

Here is what the overall study found, with its caveats: After the booster, most clones that had expanded after primary vaccination were detected again (around 97% of CD4 and around nine tenths of CD8), suggesting broad maintenance of memory. Only a couple of donors were included in the study, so the extent to which the findings can be generalized is limited. The secondary T-cell response was weaker than the primary response but faster, peaking on day 5 instead of day 15. Computational filtering was needed because FACS-sorted repertoires could contain abundant contaminating clonotypes from the bulk population. A small fraction of clonotypes showed up in both the CD4 and CD8 compartments, probably as a result of convergent recombination.

This clonotype was seen many times. Its antigen is currently not known. No much larger clonotype is one base removed from it; base qualities were not supplied. The sequenced sample was CD4+ T cells sorted from PBMCs, obtained 10 days after the yellow fever booster vaccination. This clonotype was sampled from a man aged 30 to 39 who received the YFV17D yellow fever vaccine. The chain joins TRBV12-3 or TRBV12-4 to TRBJ2-7; TRBD2 is possibly the D segment (5 matching bases). The sequence in DNA is TGTGCCAGCAGTTCCGTCGGGATGTACGAGCAGTACTTC. Translated, this is CASSSVGMYEQYF.